The rows below give T cell receptor beta chains drawn from one sample of a study of blood T cells in healthy people across ages. TCRdb reprocessed the 5' RACE reads via MiXCR and lists one record per CDR3 protein. The data show around 1,800,000 distinct CDR3 sequences, more than 35% seen once. The sample comprised blood. The receptor source for this set is a human donor in good health. Both conserved end residues are part of each CDR3. Each record gives: clone size, J gene, V gene, D gene, CDR3 protein, CDR3 DNA. D genes are given only for firm matches. Clone size, where shown, is once, few, many, or a class for clones that have expanded.

. | TRBJ1-6 | TRBV9 | . | CASSNPWGGYNSPLHF | TGTGCCAGCAGCAACCCCTGGGGGGGCTATAATTCACCCCTCCACTTT
few | TRBJ1-2 | TRBV4-1 | TRBD1 | CASSQPGGDGYTF | TGCGCCAGCAGCCAACCAGGGGGCGATGGCTACACCTTC
. | TRBJ1-1 | TRBV20-1 | TRBD1 | CSARGGGGQYMNTEAFF | TGCAGTGCTAGAGGTGGAGGGGGACAGTACATGAACACTGAAGCTTTCTTT
few | TRBJ2-5 | TRBV6-1 | . | CASRHPGRQTQYF | TGTGCCAGCAGACACCCCGGACGGCAGACCCAGTACTTC
. | TRBJ2-3 | TRBV11-3 | . | CAGSLDPDTQYF | TGTGCCGGCAGCTTAGACCCAGATACGCAGTATTTT
. | TRBJ1-2 | TRBV6-1 | . | CASSEVSGQNYGYTF | TGTGCCAGCAGTGAAGTTTCCGGACAGAACTATGGCTACACCTTC
. | TRBJ1-4 | TRBV15 | . | CATSSVTFEKLFF | TGTGCCACCAGCAGCGTGACTTTTGAAAAACTGTTTTTT
few | TRBJ1-1 | TRBV7-2 | . | CTSSLRMNTEAFF | TGTACCAGCAGCTTGAGGATGAACACTGAAGCTTTCTTT
. | TRBJ1-2 | TRBV4-1 | . | CASSVERVSYGYTF | TGCGCCAGCAGCGTCGAGAGGGTCTCCTATGGCTACACCTTC
. | TRBJ1-5 | TRBV6-6 | TRBD1 | CASSPPGQGTTKMPQHF | TGTGCCAGCAGCCCCCCGGGACAGGGGACAACCAAGATGCCCCAGCATTTT
few | TRBJ2-5 | TRBV12-5 | TRBD1 | CASGKSGQAQAQYF | TGTGCTAGTGGTAAATCAGGACAGGCCCAGGCCCAGTACTTC
. | TRBJ1-2 | TRBV5-5 | . | CASSWRVGSYGYTF | TGTGCCAGCAGCTGGAGAGTGGGAAGCTATGGCTACACCTTC
. | TRBJ1-5 | TRBV11-2 | . | CASSLDGTMNQPQHF | TGTGCCAGCAGCTTAGACGGGACAATGAATCAGCCCCAGCATTTT
. | TRBJ1-4 | TRBV27 | . | CASSPDGEKLFF | TGTGCCAGCAGTCCCGATGGTGAAAAACTGTTTTTT
. | TRBJ1-1 | TRBV15 | . | CATSRAGGAGEAFF | TGTGCCACCAGCAGAGCCGGAGGGGCAGGGGAAGCTTTCTTT
many | TRBJ1-6 | TRBV10-3 | . | CAAAGEYNSPLHF | TGTGCCGCGGCGGGGGAGTATAATTCACCCCTCCACTTT
few | TRBJ1-5 | TRBV10-3 | . | CAISEQGSQPQHF | TGTGCCATCAGTGAACAGGGTTCGCAGCCCCAGCATTTT
. | TRBJ2-4 | TRBV2 | TRBD2 | CASSPKGLAGGPAKNIQYF | TGTGCCAGCAGCCCGAAGGGGCTAGCGGGGGGCCCAGCCAAAAACATTCAGTACTTC